This T cell receptor (beta chain) originates from a study of human T cells and chemical hapten exposure. For the study at large: Skin of the upper inner arm, around 2 cm by around 2 cm, received 2% DPC for sensitization.

In the authors' workflow: Counts of TCRs in each sample centred on a median of around 96,000 and extended from roughly 23,000 to 700,000. In TCRdb, the RACE reads were re-called with MiXCR into one record per CDR3 protein. For this entry, the V and J calls and clone size follow TCRdb and not the study's own pipeline. This table holds about 190,000 distinct CDR3 sequences, 20% to 25% found once. Time point indicated: patch test 3, about 24 weeks after DPC sensitization. Treatment given: therapeutic diphenylcyclopropenone sensitization with weekly scalp DPC. Alopecia patients, 18 to 70 years old and DPC-suitable, served as donors. Germline-derived CDR1 and CDR2 are MNHEY and SVGEGT. Trimming removed 5 bases from V and 5 bases from J; junction bases left unmatched: 9. The CDR3 length is 16 residues.

The clonotype was recovered from a woman in her 40s with alopecia areata. Some clones in this sample may be carry-over from other donors' samples. The material was whole blood, obtained in connection with sensitization to the hapten diphenylcyclopropenone (DPC). V and J are TRBV6-2 or TRBV6-3 and TRBJ2-7, with TRBD2 matching over 13 bases. The CDR3 DNA sequence: TGTGCCAGCAGTCACACTAGCGGGAGGGCCTACGACGAGCAGTACTTC. Translated, it gives CASSHTSGRAYDEQYF.